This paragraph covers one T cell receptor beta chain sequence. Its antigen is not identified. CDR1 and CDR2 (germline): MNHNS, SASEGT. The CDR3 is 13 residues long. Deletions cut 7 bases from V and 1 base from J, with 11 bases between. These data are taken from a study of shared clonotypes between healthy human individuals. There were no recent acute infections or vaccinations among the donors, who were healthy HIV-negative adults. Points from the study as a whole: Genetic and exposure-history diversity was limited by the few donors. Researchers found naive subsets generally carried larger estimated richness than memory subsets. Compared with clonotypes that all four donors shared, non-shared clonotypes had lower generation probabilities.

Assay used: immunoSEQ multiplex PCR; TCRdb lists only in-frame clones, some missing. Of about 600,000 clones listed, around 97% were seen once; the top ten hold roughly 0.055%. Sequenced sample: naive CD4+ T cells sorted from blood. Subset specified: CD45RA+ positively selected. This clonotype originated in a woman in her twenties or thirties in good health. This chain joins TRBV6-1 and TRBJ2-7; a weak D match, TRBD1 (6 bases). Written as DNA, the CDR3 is TGTGCCAGCATGATCGGACAGTCCTACGAGCAGTACTTC. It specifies CASMIGQSYEQYF.